Listed here is a single T cell receptor beta chain. Using immunoSEQ multiplex PCR, the repertoire was profiled, and TCRdb retains in-frame clones only, with some absent. The sample includes around 250,000 clones, roughly 87% seen only once; the top ten take about 14%. These data originate in a study of control samples from healthy donors and cancer patients. Looked up from germline, CDR1 is SGHRS and CDR2 is YFSETQ. V dropped 5 bases and J dropped 6 bases, with 12 bases sitting between them. CDR3 size: 13 residues. The chain combines TRBV5-1 with TRBJ2-1, with D perhaps matching TRBD1 or TRBD2 (5 bases each). Sequenced sample: PBMCs. The TCR was taken from an older woman with lung cancer. The CDR3 DNA sequence: TGCGCCAGCAGGAGGGCTGGGGCCAATGAGCAGTTCTTC. Protein product: CASRRAGANEQFF. The variable domain in full, with the rest retrieved from reference TRBV5-1 and TRBJ2-1, is KAGVTQTPRYLIKTRGQQVTLSCSPISGHRSVSWYQQTPGQGLQFLFEYFSETQRNKGNFPGRFSGRQFSNSRSEMNVSTLELGDSALYLCASRRAGANEQFFGPGTRLTVL.